The rows below give T cell receptor beta chains drawn from one sample of a study of cytomegalovirus exposure and HLA in healthy donors. The protocol was immunoSEQ multiplex PCR, while the TCRdb copy is restricted to in-frame clones and leaves out a portion. Among over 150,000 clones listed, roughly 80% were seen once. The sequencing input was PBMCs. The receptors were sampled from a girl under 10 years old in good health and CMV-seropositive. Both conserved end residues are part of each CDR3. D genes are given only for firm matches. For some rows the clone size is stated as once, few or many, or as a class when expanded; others skip it.

once	TRBV30	TRBJ1-1	TRBD1	TGTGCCTGGATTTATGCGACAGGGAGTACTGAAGCTTTCTTT	CAWIYATGSTEAFF
.	TRBV27	TRBJ1-1	.	TGTGCCAGCAGTAAAATGGGGGGTTTGGCTGAAGCTTTCTTT	CASSKMGGLAEAFF
.	TRBV10-3	TRBJ2-7	TRBD2	TGTGCCATTCGGGGGGGGACTAGCGCCAAAATGGTCTACGAGCAGTACTTC	CAIRGGTSAKMVYEQYF
.	TRBV2	TRBJ2-7	TRBD1	TGTGCCAGCAGCCCCCGGGACAGGGCCTACGAGCAGTACTTC	CASSPRDRAYEQYF
.	TRBV27	TRBJ2-5	TRBD1	TGTGCCAGCAGTCGTCAGGGGGCCGAAGAGACCCAGTACTTC	CASSRQGAEETQYF
few	TRBV11-2	TRBJ2-6	.	TGTGCCAGCAGCTTAGATCTTAGTACTGGGGCCAACGTCCTGACTTTC	CASSLDLSTGANVLTF
.	TRBV6-5	TRBJ2-1	TRBD1	TGTGCCAGCAGTTACGGAGACAGGGGGGGCAATGAGCAGTTCTTC	CASSYGDRGGNEQFF
few	TRBV6-6	TRBJ1-1	.	TGTGCCAGCATAGGGACAACGAACACTGAAGCTTTCTTT	CASIGTTNTEAFF
once	TRBV18	TRBJ2-7	.	TGTGCCAGCTCCTCTGCCGGGGTCAACGAGCAGTACTTC	CASSSAGVNEQYF
.	TRBV13	TRBJ2-2	TRBD2	TGTGCCAGCAGCTTAGGACTAGCGCCCGGGGAGCTGTTTTTT	CASSLGLAPGELFF
.	TRBV19	TRBJ1-4	TRBD1	TGTGCCAGTAAGACACCGGGACAGTTAAGGGAAAAACTGTTTTTT	CASKTPGQLREKLFF
.	TRBV30	TRBJ2-1	.	TGTGCCTGGAGTGTAACGAGTCAAGAGCAGTTCTTC	CAWSVTSQEQFF
.	TRBV6-1	TRBJ2-3	.	TGTGCCAGCAGTGACGAGGACTATGGAGATACGCAGTATTTT	CASSDEDYGDTQYF
.	TRBV2	TRBJ1-1	.	TGTGCCACTTCGCCAGGGTATGAAGCTTTCTTT	CATSPGYEAFF
.	TRBV13	TRBJ1-5	.	TGTGCCTGCAGCTTAGGAACAGGCTATAGCAATCAGCCCCAGCATTTT	CACSLGTGYSNQPQHF
few	TRBV6-1	TRBJ1-1	.	TGTGCCAGCGGTCGGGGGGATACTGAAGCTTTCTTT	CASGRGDTEAFF
few	TRBV4-2	TRBJ2-7	.	TGTGCCAGCAGCCAACCCGGACTAACCAACTACGAGCAGTACTTC	CASSQPGLTNYEQYF
.	TRBV30	TRBJ2-7	.	TGTGCCTGGAGTGTACGGGACGAGCAGTACTTC	CAWSVRDEQYF
.	TRBV4-1	TRBJ1-1	.	TGCGCCAGCAGCCTCCCCCCCGGAGGCCCCAGGCGGTACTATCTTTCCGAAGCTTTCTTT	CASSLPPGGPRRYYLSEAFF
.	TRBV2	TRBJ1-1	.	TGTGCCAGCAGTGAAACCCAGGGTGAAGCTTTCTTT	CASSETQGEAFF
few	TRBV7-9	TRBJ1-3	.	TGTGCCAGCAGCTCCCCTAGCTCTGGAAACACCATATATTTT	CASSSPSSGNTIYF
once	TRBV2	TRBJ1-5	.	TGTGCCAGCAGTGTGAGGAGAGCCCCATATAGCAATCAGCCCCAGCATTTT	CASSVRRAPYSNQPQHF
.	TRBV30	TRBJ1-2	.	TGTGCCTGGACTCTCCGGACAGATTCTAACTATGGCTACACCTTC	CAWTLRTDSNYGYTF
.	TRBV30	TRBJ2-7	TRBD2	TGTGCCTGGAGTGATTCGGCGGGAGAAAGTGGGCAGTACTTC	CAWSDSAGESGQYF
.	TRBV15	TRBJ2-7	TRBD2	TGTGCCACCAGCAGAGATGGGCTAGCGGGGCCCTCCTACGAGCAGTACTTC	CATSRDGLAGPSYEQYF
.	TRBV6-5	TRBJ2-5	.	TGTGCCAGCAGTTACTCGAATCCGGGACAAGAGACCCAGTACTTC	CASSYSNPGQETQYF
.	TRBV7-2	TRBJ2-6	TRBD1	TGTGCCAGCAGCTTTGTAGCGACAGGGGCCAACTCCGGGGCCAACGTCCTGACTTTC	CASSFVATGANSGANVLTF
.	TRBV6-5	TRBJ2-7	.	TGTGCCAGCAGTTACTCTCACCAGGGCGGCTACGAGCAGTACTTC	CASSYSHQGGYEQYF
.	TRBV11-2	TRBJ2-5	.	TGTGCCAGCAGTGGATACGGGGTCGGGACCCAGTACTTC	CASSGYGVGTQYF
.	TRBV30	TRBJ1-1	.	TGTGCCTGGGACCGCGGGAAGGGGAACACTGAAGCTTTCTTT	CAWDRGKGNTEAFF
once	TRBV2	TRBJ2-2	TRBD2	TGTGCCAGCAGTGAGGGACTAGCGGACACCGGGGAGCTGTTTTTT	CASSEGLADTGELFF
.	TRBV13	TRBJ2-7	TRBD2	TGTGCCAGCAGCTTAGGCCTAGCGGGAGACTACGAGCAGTACTTC	CASSLGLAGDYEQYF
.	TRBV2	TRBJ2-5	TRBD2	TGTGCCAGCAGTGTCGAAGCGGGAGAATTCCAAGAGACCCAGTACTTC	CASSVEAGEFQETQYF
.	TRBV5-6	TRBJ2-1	.	TGTGCCAGCAGTGGGCGGAGGTATTGGAATGAGCAGTTCTTC	CASSGRRYWNEQFF
once	TRBV13	TRBJ2-7	.	TGTGCCAGCAGCTCCCACCTCCGGTTGCGAGGCGAGCAGTACTTC	CASSSHLRLRGEQYF
.	TRBV29-1	TRBJ2-2	.	TGCAGCGTTGAAGACGCGGTTGTCGGCGGGGAGCTGTTTTTT	CSVEDAVVGGELFF
.	TRBV4-1	TRBJ1-1	.	TGCGCCAGCAGTTGGGACAAACTAAACACTGAAGCTTTCTTT	CASSWDKLNTEAFF
few	TRBV2	TRBJ1-2	TRBD1	TGTGCCAGCAGGGGCAGGGGGCTTGGCTACACCTTC	CASRGRGLGYTF
.	TRBV6-6	TRBJ2-7	.	TGTGCCAGCAGACCCCGACAGGTCGGGGCCGAGCAGTACTTC	CASRPRQVGAEQYF
.	TRBV4-1	TRBJ2-3	.	TGCGCCAGCAGCCAAGATCAGAATACAGATACGCAGTATTTT	CASSQDQNTDTQYF
.	TRBV2	TRBJ1-1	.	TGTGCCAGCAGTGTTGAGGGGGTAGGGACTGAAGCTTTCTTT	CASSVEGVGTEAFF
.	TRBV15	TRBJ2-5	.	TGTGCCACCAGCAGAGCGTTGACTGGAGGGGAGACCCAGTACTTC	CATSRALTGGETQYF
.	TRBV2	TRBJ1-2	.	TGTGCCAGCCGCGAGCCAGGTGGATATCGGGACTACACCTTC	CASREPGGYRDYTF
.	TRBV19	TRBJ2-2	.	TGTGCCAGTACCGAACAGGCTGTTGCTTTGGGGGAGCTGTTTTTT	CASTEQAVALGELFF
.	TRBV30	TRBJ2-5	.	TGTGCCTGGACCCCCGGACGGACGGGACAAGAGACCCAGTACTTC	CAWTPGRTGQETQYF
.	TRBV11-3	TRBJ2-3	.	TGTGCCAGCAGCTTAAATTCTCTTGATACGCAGTATTTT	CASSLNSLDTQYF
.	TRBV5-1	TRBJ2-3	.	TGCGCCAGCCTCCCCCAAACAGGCACAGATACGCAGTATTTT	CASLPQTGTDTQYF
.	TRBV29-1	TRBJ1-1	TRBD1	TGCAGCGTTCCTGACAGGGAGGCCGGCGCTGAAGCTTTCTTT	CSVPDREAGAEAFF
.	TRBV18	TRBJ2-3	TRBD2	TGTGCCAGCTCACCCCTGTCCTTTAGCGGGAGTACAGATACGCAGTATTTT	CASSPLSFSGSTDTQYF
.	TRBV6-1	TRBJ1-6	.	TGTGCCAGCAGTTCGACAATTATTCGTTCACCCCTCCACTTT	CASSSTIIRSPLHF
.	TRBV30	TRBJ2-6	TRBD1	TGTGCCTGGAGTACGACAGGGTCATTCTCTGGGGCCAACGTCCTGACTTTC	CAWSTTGSFSGANVLTF
.	TRBV9	TRBJ2-2	TRBD1	TGTGCCAGCAGCGTGAACAGGGGGGCCGGGGAGCTGTTTTTT	CASSVNRGAGELFF